What follows describes a single TCR beta chain. Its cognate antigen is unknown. Germline lookup yields CDR1 LNHDA and CDR2 SQIVND (reference sequence). Germline trimming cut 5 bases from V and 2 bases from J; bases unmatched to any gene: 20. This CDR3 has 19 amino acids. The sample belongs to a study of cytomegalovirus exposure and HLA in healthy donors. 60 Vbeta and 13 Jbeta primers were used in PCR. Method: immunoSEQ multiplex PCR; TCRdb's copy keeps in-frame clones and lacks some. The table counts about 33,000 clones; 4.5% to 5% lies in the top ten. Study outcomes and limitations: Cytomegalovirus association was listed for 164 TCR beta chains. Indistinguishable V segments, including TRBV6-2 and TRBV6-3, were excluded.

The chain uses TRBV19 and TRBJ2-5, with 7 bases identical to TRBD1. This TCR was sampled from a woman aged 40-49 years in good health and CMV-seropositive. Sequenced: PBMCs. The CDR3 here is CASSSSPDRAGALQETQYF. The CDR3 DNA sequence: TGTGCCAGTAGTTCATCCCCCGACAGGGCTGGAGCTTTACAAGAGACCCAGTACTTC.